This TCR beta chain was sequenced during a study of blood T cell repertoires in COVID-19. Sequencing was performed with immunoSEQ multiplex PCR; in TCRdb, only in-frame clones are kept and a portion is missing. The sample yields about 100,000 clones, roughly 84% seen once. The sequenced sample consisted of peripheral blood. The sequence came from a woman at least 80 years old with acute or convalescent COVID-19.

The CDR3 sequence is CASSSGLAGVYNEQFF. The CDR3 nucleotides are TGTGCCAGCAGCTCGGGACTAGCGGGAGTTTACAATGAGCAGTTCTTC. The V and J genes are TRBV5-8 and TRBJ2-1; 14 bases agree with TRBD2. This CDR3 contains 16 residues. The V gene's germline CDR1 is SGHTS and CDR2 YDEGEE. V gave up 3 bases and J gave up 4 bases; unmatched junction bases: 3.